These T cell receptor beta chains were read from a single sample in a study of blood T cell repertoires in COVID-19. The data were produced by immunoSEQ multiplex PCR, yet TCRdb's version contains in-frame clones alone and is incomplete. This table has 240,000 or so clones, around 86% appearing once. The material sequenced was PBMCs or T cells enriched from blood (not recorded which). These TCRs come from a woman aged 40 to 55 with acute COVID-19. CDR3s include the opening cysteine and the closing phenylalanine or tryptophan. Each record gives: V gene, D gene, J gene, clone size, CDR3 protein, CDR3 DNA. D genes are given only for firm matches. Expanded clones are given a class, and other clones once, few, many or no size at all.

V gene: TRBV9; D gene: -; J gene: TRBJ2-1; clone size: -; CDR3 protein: CASSVGGNNEQFF; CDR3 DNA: TGTGCCAGCAGCGTAGGCGGTAACAATGAGCAGTTCTTC
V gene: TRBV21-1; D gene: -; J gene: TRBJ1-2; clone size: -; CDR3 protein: CASSKEATQFGYGYTF; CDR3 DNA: TGTGCCAGCAGCAAAGAAGCAACTCAATTCGGCTATGGCTACACCTTC
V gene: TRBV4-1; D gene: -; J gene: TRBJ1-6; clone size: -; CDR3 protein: CASSQDWGVGSPLHF; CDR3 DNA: TGCGCCAGCAGCCAAGATTGGGGAGTCGGGTCACCCCTCCACTTT
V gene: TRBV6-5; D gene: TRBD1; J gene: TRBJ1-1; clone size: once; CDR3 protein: CASWTGNTEAFF; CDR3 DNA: TGTGCCAGCTGGACAGGGAACACTGAAGCTTTCTTT
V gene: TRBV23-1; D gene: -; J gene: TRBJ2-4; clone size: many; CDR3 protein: CASTLHDIAKNIQYF; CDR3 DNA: TGCGCCAGCACCCTTCACGACATAGCCAAAAACATTCAGTACTTC
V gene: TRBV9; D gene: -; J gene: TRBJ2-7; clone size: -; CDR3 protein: CASSPPSSYEQYF; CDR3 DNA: TGTGCCAGCAGCCCCCCGTCCTCCTACGAGCAGTACTTC
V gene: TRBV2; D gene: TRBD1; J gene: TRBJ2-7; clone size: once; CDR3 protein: CASSPGQGSYEQYF; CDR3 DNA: TGTGCCAGCAGTCCGGGACAGGGGTCCTACGAGCAGTACTTC
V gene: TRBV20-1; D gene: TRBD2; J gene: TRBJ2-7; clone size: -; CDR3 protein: CSASISGSPYEQYF; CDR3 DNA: TGCAGTGCTAGTATTAGCGGGAGTCCCTACGAGCAGTACTTC
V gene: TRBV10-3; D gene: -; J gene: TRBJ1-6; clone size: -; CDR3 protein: CAISEATGTTSDSPLHF; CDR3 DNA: TGTGCCATCAGTGAGGCCACCGGGACAACGAGCGATTCACCCCTCCACTTT
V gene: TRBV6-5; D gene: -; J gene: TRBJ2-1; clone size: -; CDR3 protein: CASSYSPEEQFF; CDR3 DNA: TGTGCCAGCAGTTACTCTCCGGAGGAGCAGTTCTTC
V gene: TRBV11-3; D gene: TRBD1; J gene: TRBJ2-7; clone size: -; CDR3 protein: CASTGTGGYEQYF; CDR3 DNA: TGTGCCAGCACCGGGACAGGGGGCTACGAGCAGTACTTC
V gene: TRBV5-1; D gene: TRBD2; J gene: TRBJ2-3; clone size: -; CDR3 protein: CASSLASGNTDTQYF; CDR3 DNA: TGCGCCAGCAGCTTGGCTAGCGGGAACACAGATACGCAGTATTTT
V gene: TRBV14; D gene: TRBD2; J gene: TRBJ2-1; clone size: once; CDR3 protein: CASSHPTGTSGTGFFYNEQFF; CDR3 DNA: TGTGCCAGCAGCCACCCGACAGGGACTAGCGGGACGGGGTTTTTCTACAATGAGCAGTTCTTC
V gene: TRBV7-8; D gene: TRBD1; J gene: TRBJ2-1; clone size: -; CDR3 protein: CASSLNRGGEQFF; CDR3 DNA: TGTGCCAGCAGCCTAAACAGGGGTGGGGAGCAGTTCTTC
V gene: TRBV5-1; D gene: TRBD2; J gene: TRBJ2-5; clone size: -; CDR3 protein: CASSLGQRELETQYF; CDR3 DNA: TGCGCCAGCAGCTTAGGGCAGCGGGAGCTAGAGACCCAGTACTTC
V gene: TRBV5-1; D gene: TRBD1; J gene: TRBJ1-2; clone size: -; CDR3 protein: CASRRGTDPNGYTF; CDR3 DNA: TGCGCCAGCAGACGAGGGACAGACCCTAATGGCTACACCTTC
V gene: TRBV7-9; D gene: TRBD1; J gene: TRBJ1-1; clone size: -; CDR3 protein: CASRDQGDTEAFF; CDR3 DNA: TGTGCCAGCAGGGATCAGGGGGATACTGAAGCTTTCTTT
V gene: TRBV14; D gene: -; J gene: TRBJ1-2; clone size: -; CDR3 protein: CASSQDQNYYGYTF; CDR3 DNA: TGTGCCAGCAGCCAAGATCAGAATTACTATGGCTACACCTTC
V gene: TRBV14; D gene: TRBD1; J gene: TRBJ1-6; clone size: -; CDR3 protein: CASSQRTGAGNSPLHF; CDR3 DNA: TGTGCCAGCAGCCAACGTACAGGGGCAGGAAATTCACCCCTCCACTTT
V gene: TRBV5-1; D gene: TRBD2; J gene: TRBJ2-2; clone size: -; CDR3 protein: CASMTSGANTGELFF; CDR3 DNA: TGCGCCAGCATGACTAGCGGCGCGAACACCGGGGAGCTGTTTTTT
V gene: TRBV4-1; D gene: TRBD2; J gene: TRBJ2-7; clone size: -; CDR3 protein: CASSQGRAREASYEQYF; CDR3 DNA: TGCGCCAGCAGCCAGGGCCGGGCGCGGGAGGCCTCCTACGAGCAGTACTTC
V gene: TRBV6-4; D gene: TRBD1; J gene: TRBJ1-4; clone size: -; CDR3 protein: CASRGTGNEKLFF; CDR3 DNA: TGTGCCAGCAGGGGGACAGGGAATGAAAAACTGTTTTTT
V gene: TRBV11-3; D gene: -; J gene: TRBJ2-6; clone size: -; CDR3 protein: CASSLGGGSGANVLTF; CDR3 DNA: TGTGCCAGCAGCTTAGGAGGAGGATCTGGGGCCAACGTCCTGACTTTC